Reported below is one T cell receptor beta chain. It lacks a known antigen. No base-level quality is on record; no much larger clone is a single base apart. Using the deep immunoSEQ assay, TCR CDR3 regions were amplified from genomic DNA by multiplex PCR. Genomic DNA extracted from each cell subset was distributed evenly over all wells of several immunoSEQ 96-well plates, and each plate served as one replicate. Each replicate PCR for sorted subsets received around 210 ng genomic DNA, equal to roughly 30,000 T cell genomes. Purified libraries were quantified with a Qubit 3.0 fluorometer, sized on a Bioanalyzer 2100, and re-quantified with the KAPA Library Quantification kit. Every immunoSEQ 96-well plate was sequenced on a separate single-read 150-cycle Illumina NextSeq 550 flow cell. In the original analysis: Because the immunoSEQ output held only junctional sequences and lacked quality scores, the filtering could not match the filtering applied to full-length reads. To assign V/J genes and CDR3, sequences were annotated against IMGT germline references using PyIR, a Python wrapper for IgBLAST v1.9. Reads were filtered out if the reads had weak V/J assignments (E-value above 1e-6), no CDR3, stop codons, out-of-frame junctions, or ambiguous translated residues. A V3J clonotype was defined by an identical inferred V gene, J gene, and CDR3 amino acid sequence. Percentage overlap between repertoires was computed as shared unique clonotypes divided by the size of the smaller repertoire. Repertoire richness was assessed with RTK rarefaction, the Chao1 estimator, and Recon v2.1 estimates of unobserved clonotypes. Generation probabilities for all TCRbeta clonotypes obtained by the gDNA method from a handful of donors were computed using OLGA. The clones in this table, taken by TCRdb from immuneACCESS, are in-frame only. Not every clone is retained; where verified, under half of the shortfall comes from an unresolved V gene, and the cause of the rest is unknown. V and J calls and clone size follow that table, whereas D and trimming were derived from the DNA. The sample data list around 1.1 million clones, and about 72% of these were observed just once. Approximately 0.9% of the sample belongs to the ten largest clones.

The donors were healthy, HIV-negative adults with no recently reported acute infections or vaccinations. Every donor was a Caucasian adult living in Nashville, Tennessee, USA. CD4+ T cells were enriched by magnetic negative selection; naive cells were then positively selected on CD45RA, and the negative fraction formed the memory subset. Blood was obtained by leukapheresis, after which PBMCs were separated by Ficoll-Histopaque density gradient centrifugation and cryopreserved in liquid nitrogen vapor phase. Analytical flow cytometry was used to check the purity and quantity of every magnetically sorted T cell population. Each sorted fraction had its genomic DNA isolated and then quantified by UV absorbance on a Nanodrop 2000c. The cysteine opens and the phenylalanine closes a CDR3 of 15 amino acids. Here the CDR3 DNA is all that survives: 45 bases in frame from base 1. V loses 4 bases at its end and J loses 7 bases; junction bases beyond the gene matches: 9. The germline V gene gives CDR1 as SGHAT and CDR2 as FQNNGV.

This sample is part of a study of shared clonotypes between healthy human individuals (dated by TCRdb to the early 2020s). Some background on the complete study: The cohort included a few men and a couple of women between 18 and 49 years of age. For each donor, CD4 naive and CD4 memory were each given three plates, CD8 naive was given two plates, and CD8 memory was given one plate. To estimate repertoire size and how much clonotype sharing occurs between individuals, the study deeply sequenced the blood TCR repertoires of 4 to 6 healthy adults. Libraries were prepared and TCR repertoires were sequenced by different laboratories using diverse techniques, in order to increase sequencing depth and limit assay-specific biases. Per donor, leukapheresis produced somewhere between about 0.94 and 9 billion PBMCs. Overall results and qualifications from the work: Larger estimated clonotype richness was generally found for naive subsets than for memory subsets. Rarefaction of sorted-subset datasets indicated incomplete sequencing despite the large sequencing depth. Sampling was limited to blood, and TCR repertoires in tissue likely differ from TCR repertoires in blood. About 5% of naive CD4, 3.5% of naive CD8, roughly 2.4% of memory CD4, and less than 0.45% of memory CD8 clonotypes were shared across several donors. Based on pairwise subsampling, the degree of clonotype sharing among donors was expected to be affected by sequencing depth. Clonotypes shared by all four sorted-subset donors showed higher generation probabilities than non-shared clonotypes. The small number of donors limited the genetic and exposure-history diversity represented.

Input material: memory CD4+ T cells from PBMCs. In the paper's terms, the cell subset or site label means: CD45RA-negative fraction. This clonotype originated in a man aged 18 to 35 in good health. Some clones in this sample may be carry-over from other donors' samples. The V gene is TRBV11-2 and the J gene is TRBJ2-1; the junction holds 8 bases that match TRBD1. CDR3 reads: CASSSGGVFRNEQFF. The nucleotide sequence reads as follows: TGTGCCAGCAGCTCAGGGGGCGTATTTCGGAATGAGCAGTTCTTC. The full variable domain, completed from the reference TRBV11-2 and TRBJ2-1 proteins outside the CDR3, reads EAGVAQSPRYKIIEKRQSVAFWCNPISGHATLYWYQQILGQGPKLLIQFQNNGVVDDSQLPKDRFSAERLKGVDSTLKIQPAKLEDSAVYLCASSSGGVFRNEQFFGPGTRLTVL.